The 26 T cell receptor beta chains presented below share a single source sample, sequenced in a study of human T cells and chemical hapten exposure (dated by TCRdb to the early 2020s). The sample's time point label, decoded: patch test 3, about 24 weeks after DPC sensitization. According to the study, the label for this sample's treatment or condition signals: therapeutic diphenylcyclopropenone sensitization with weekly scalp DPC. The protocol used for the library was RACE. For sequencing, a NextSeq 500 was employed. The public reads were reprocessed in TCRdb via fastp at Q25 and MiXCR, keeping in-frame beta chains. Each record represents a unique CDR3 protein, reported with the most common genes and DNA among its rows. This sample lists about 82,000 distinct CDR3 sequences; 10% to 15% were detected once. The ten largest clones represent roughly 5.9% of the sample. The sequencing here drew on whole blood, taken in connection with sensitization to the hapten diphenylcyclopropenone (DPC). The receptors stem from a woman in her 50s with alopecia areata. Some clones in this sample may be carry-over from other donors' samples.

This clonotype has just a few counts. V is TRBV3-1 and J is TRBJ1-1, with a weak D call TRBD1 (5 bases). V was shortened by 0 bases and J by 6 bases, with 11 bases between the two germline ends. CDR1 is LGHDT and CDR2 is YNNKEL in the germline V gene (reference sequence). The CDR3 loop spans 14 amino acids. CDR3 region: CASSQERRVAEAFF. The CDR3 nucleotides read TGTGCCAGCAGCCAAGAACGCAGGGTTGCTGAAGCTTTCTTT.

This clonotype has just a few counts. The chain combines TRBV6-5 with TRBJ2-1; 7 bases line up with TRBD2. This CDR3 has 14 amino acids. The germline gives CDR1 MNHEY, CDR2 SVGAGI. V lost 0 bases, J lost 9 bases, and 5 bases stayed unmatched. CDR3 nucleotides: TGTGCCAGCAGTTACTCGTCGGGGGGTGGTGAGCAGTTCTTC. Its translation is CASSYSSGGGEQFF.

Regarding this clonotype: At one end, the junction sequence differs from germline, possibly due to a read error. This chain connects TRBV3-1 to TRBJ1-2, with D unclear. The CDR3 loop spans 11 amino acids. Germline V lookup: CDR1 LGHDT, CDR2 YNNKEL (reference sequence). CDR3 DNA sequence: TGTGCCAGCAGCCAAGAGCACCGGAGGTTCTTC. Protein product: CASSQEHRRFF. Together with reference TRBV3-1 and TRBJ1-2, the CDR3 gives the full variable domain: DTAVSQTPKYLVTQMGNDKSIKCEQNLGHDTMYWYKQDSKKFLKIMFSYNNKELIINETVPNRFSPKSPDKAHLNLHINSLELGDSAVYFCASSQEHRRFFGSGTRLTVV.

The chain combines TRBV3-1 with TRBJ2-5; perhaps TRBD1 as D (5 bases). Trimming removed 6 bases at V and 0 bases at J, with 8 bases between. Per germline, CDR1 LGHDT and CDR2 YNNKEL (reference sequence). The CDR3 consists of 13 residues. The DNA for the CDR3 is TGTGCCAGCAGATACAGGAACCAAGAGACCCAGTACTTC. Translation gives CASRYRNQETQYF.

This clonotype was observed at least ten times. V and J are TRBV11-3 and TRBJ2-7, with 10 bases that match TRBD2. Germline values: CDR1 SGHNT, CDR2 YENEEA. The CDR3 has 15 amino acids. J gave up 7 bases and V 1 base, and 7 bases lay outside the gene matches. The CDR3 loop is CASSLGSLAGAEQYF. CDR3 nucleotides: TGTGCCAGCAGCTTAGGCTCCCTAGCGGGGGCTGAGCAGTACTTC.

Ten or more counts support this clonotype. V gene TRBV28 combines with J gene TRBJ2-7; the D call may be TRBD1 or TRBD2 (5 bases each). Per the germline V gene, CDR1 is MDHEN and CDR2 is SYDVKM. This CDR3 is built from 18 residues. The V and J ends lost 5 bases and 3 bases respectively, with 26 bases between them. The CDR3 here is CASSGGYLEWSLNYEQYF. The CDR3 bases are TGTGCCAGCAGTGGGGGTTATCTCGAATGGAGCCTTAACTACGAGCAGTACTTC.

V is TRBV20-1 and J is TRBJ1-5; 11 positions agree with TRBD1. Trimming at V came to 6 bases and at J to 7 bases, leaving 11 bases not matched to a gene. The germline CDR1 and CDR2 sequences are DFQATT and SNEGSKA (reference sequence). The CDR3 totals 15 residues. CDR3 amino acids: CSATTGQGAGQPQHF. As DNA, the CDR3 is TGCAGTGCCACAACCGGACAGGGGGCAGGCCAGCCCCAGCATTTT.

This clonotype appeared a few times. J is TRBJ1-5 and V is TRBV28; 9 bases are a match to TRBD1. Trimming at V came to 3 bases and at J to 8 bases, leaving 8 bases not matched to a gene. The CDR3 totals 15 residues. Germline V CDR1 and CDR2: MDHEN, SYDVKM. DNA of the CDR3: TGTGCCAGCAGTTTCACGGGACAGGGTATCGAGCCCCAGCATTTT. It yields the protein CASSFTGQGIEPQHF. Based on the CDR3 plus reference TRBV28 and TRBJ1-5, the full variable domain is DVKVTQSSRYLVKRTGEKVFLECVQDMDHENMFWYRQDPGLGLRLIYFSYDVKMKEKGDIPEGYSVSREKKERFSLILESASTNQTSMYLCASSFTGQGIEPQHFGDGTRLSIL.

This clonotype was observed many times. DNA for the CDR3: TGTGCCAGCAGCTTAGCGTCCATTATGAACACTGAAGCTTTCTTT. Translation: CASSLASIMNTEAFF. The chain couples TRBV7-2 to TRBJ1-1, with unresolved D. Germline lookup yields CDR1 SGHTA and CDR2 FQGNSA. CDR3 size: 15 residues. The germline V and J ends were trimmed by 0 bases and 0 bases, with 8 bases remaining between them.

This clonotype was counted many times. The chain carries TRBV20-1 and TRBJ2-7; 8 bases map to TRBD1. This CDR3 is built from 13 residues. V trimming: 8 bases; J trimming: 0 bases; junction bases outside the gene matches: 6. CDR1 and CDR2 (germline): DFQATT, SNEGSKA (reference sequence). The CDR3 DNA follows: TGCAGTTCGAACAGGGGGAGCTCCTACGAGCAGTACTTC. It specifies CSSNRGSSYEQYF.

Many counts were recorded for this clonotype. The genes are TRBV5-8 and TRBJ1-5, with 9 nucleotides matching TRBD1. The length of the CDR3 is 16 residues. Losses at the gene ends were 1 base for V and 3 bases for J; bases not matched to a gene: 5. CDR1 SGHTS and CDR2 YDEGEE come from the germline V gene. For the CDR3, the DNA is TGTGCCAGCAGCTTGAGGACAGGGGCTTTCAATCAGCCCCAGCATTTT. Its translation: CASSLRTGAFNQPQHF.

The genes are TRBV12-3 or TRBV12-4 and TRBJ2-2, with D unclear. Trimming took 6 bases from V and 3 from J, leaving 5 bases between them. This CDR3 has 12 amino acids. The CDR3 nucleotides read TGTGCCAGCAGAACTTACACCGGGGAGCTGTTTTTT. Translating it yields CASRTYTGELFF.

This clonotype has ten or more counts. The gene calls are TRBV11-2 and TRBJ2-5, with a weak D call TRBD1 (6 bases). Germline CDR1 SGHAT, CDR2 FQNNGV. The CDR3 runs to 13 residues. Trimming stripped 3 bases from V and 2 bases from J, with 7 bases between. CDR3 sequence (DNA): TGTGCCAGCAGCTTCGGACAGCAAGAGACCCAGTACTTC. Residues: CASSFGQQETQYF.

The genes are TRBV20-1 and TRBJ2-5; D unclear. Trimming cost V 6 bases and J 7 bases, with 9 bases left between them. The germline gives CDR1 DFQATT, CDR2 SNEGSKA (reference sequence). The CDR3 loop spans 10 amino acids. The CDR3 region has the DNA TGCAGTGCCCCAAACCCGACCCAGTACTTC. Residues: CSAPNPTQYF.

Worth noting for this clonotype: In this CDR3 the conserved last residue, phenylalanine or tryptophan, is missing, so a read error is likely. The V call is TRBV7-9, the J call TRBJ2-3, with D uncertain. This CDR3 has 15 amino acids. Per the germline V gene, CDR1 is SEHNR and CDR2 is FQNEAQ (reference sequence). V was cut by 0 bases and J by 2 bases, with 9 bases left in between. The CDR3 loop reads CASSLAHRFTDTQYL. CDR3 nucleotides: TGTGCCAGCAGCTTAGCACATCGATTCACAGATACGCAGTATTTA.

This chain links TRBV24-1 with TRBJ1-5; tentatively, D is TRBD1 (6 bases). Germline lookup yields CDR1 KGHDR and CDR2 SFDVKD. The CDR3 spans 14 residues. The V end lost 3 bases, the J end lost 3 bases, and 8 bases lay between the germline ends. This CDR3 is CATSDPGDNQPQHF. In nucleotides, the CDR3 is TGTGCCACCAGTGATCCAGGGGACAATCAGCCCCAGCATTTT.

The genes are TRBV9 and TRBJ2-1; D ambiguous. Germline V lookup: CDR1 SGDLS, CDR2 YYNGEE. Trimming took 4 bases from V and 10 from J, leaving 12 bases between them. This CDR3 has 12 amino acids. The CDR3, as DNA: TGTGCCAGCAGCCCAATCGATGGAGAGCAGTTCTTC. Its protein is CASSPIDGEQFF.

This clonotype was observed many times. The CDR3 protein is CAWSVGRGTDTQYF. The CDR3 DNA reads TGTGCCTGGAGTGTCGGGAGAGGAACAGATACGCAGTATTTT. The V call is TRBV30, the J call TRBJ2-3, with a tentative D call TRBD2 (6 bases). V shed 0 bases and J shed 3 bases, with 10 bases lying between them. The CDR3 contains 14 residues. Per germline, CDR1 GTSNPN and CDR2 SVGIG (reference sequence).

This clonotype has just a few counts. The gene calls are TRBV5-1 and TRBJ2-3; TRBD2 matches 7 bases. The CDR3 consists of 16 residues. Looked up from germline, CDR1 is SGHRS and CDR2 is YFSETQ. The junction had 7 bases not matched to a gene; V was cut back by 0 bases and J by 3 bases. The CDR3 protein is CASSLVQLARTDTQYF. CDR3 nucleotides: TGCGCCAGCAGCTTGGTCCAACTAGCGCGTACAGATACGCAGTATTTT.

This clonotype was seen only a few times. V usage is TRBV6-6 and J usage is TRBJ2-7; D uncertain. V was shortened by 1 base and J by 6 bases, with 4 bases between the two germline ends. The CDR3 consists of 11 residues. In germline, CDR1 is MNHNY, CDR2 SVGAGI (reference sequence). CDR3 loop: CASSYWGEQYF. The CDR3 coding sequence is TGTGCCAGCAGTTACTGGGGCGAGCAGTACTTC.

This clonotype came up a few times. The V call is TRBV7-6, the J call TRBJ1-2; the D gene is possibly TRBD1 (5 bases). The CDR3 has 16 residues. Germline V CDR1 and CDR2: SGHVS, FNYEAQ. Trimming shortened V by 7 bases and J by 5 bases, and 23 bases separated the two germline ends. CDR3 protein: CASTLEPAGPPYGYTF. In DNA, the CDR3 is TGTGCCAGCACTCTAGAGCCGGCAGGGCCTCCGTATGGCTACACCTTC.

There are a few counts of this clonotype. This chain uses TRBV12-3 or TRBV12-4 with TRBJ1-2, with D tentatively TRBD1 (6 bases). The CDR3 loop spans 14 amino acids. V was cut by 0 bases and J by 7 bases, with 12 bases left in between. The CDR3 DNA reads TGTGCCAGCAGTTTAGCCAGGGGATATAGTGGCTACACCTTC. Translation gives CASSLARGYSGYTF.

This clonotype was recorded many times. The chain carries TRBV7-2 and TRBJ2-3, with 10 bases fitting TRBD2. V lost 1 base, J lost 4 bases, and 5 bases stayed unmatched. The CDR3 extends over 16 amino acids. Germline assignment: CDR1 SGHTA and CDR2 FQGNSA. The CDR3 DNA sequence: TGTGCCAGCAGCTTAGTTCGGCTAGCGGGAGCAGATACGCAGTATTTT. It codes for CASSLVRLAGADTQYF.

This clonotype was seen repeatedly, ten times or more. The chain carries TRBV12-3 or TRBV12-4 and TRBJ1-1; no firm D call. The CDR3 sequence is 13 residues long. Trimming cost V 3 bases and J 0 bases, with 5 bases left between them. The CDR3 DNA reads as TGTGCCAGCAGTTTCCGGATGAACACTGAAGCTTTCTTT. This encodes CASSFRMNTEAFF.

The V call is TRBV6-6, the J call TRBJ1-1; 11 bases fit TRBD1. Germline V lookup: CDR1 MNHNY, CDR2 SVGAGI (reference sequence). This CDR3 contains 17 residues. V lost 2 bases and J lost 5; bases outside the gene matches: 10. DNA of the CDR3: TGTGCCAGCAGTTACCTGGGACAGGGGGGCGGAGGGACTGAAGCTTTCTTT. This encodes CASSYLGQGGGGTEAFF.

The chain is built from TRBV12-3 or TRBV12-4 and TRBJ2-5; D might be TRBD1 (6 bases). Trimming shortened V by 6 bases and J by 2 bases, and 16 bases separated the two germline ends. There are 15 residues in the CDR3. This chain's CDR3 is CASSASGTKQETQYF. CDR3 bases: TGTGCCAGCAGCGCATCCGGGACAAAGCAAGAGACCCAGTACTTC.